This T cell receptor beta chain was identified during a study of STAT5B mutations in CD4+ large granular lymphocyte leukemia. In the authors' workflow: Lowest detectable productive clonotype frequency was 2.59 x 10-5. Sequencing was performed with immunoSEQ multiplex PCR; in TCRdb, only in-frame clones are kept and a portion is missing. V, J and clone size were drawn from that table, and D and trimming were deduced from the DNA. This table has about 26,000 clones, 81% appearing once. There are 14 residues in the CDR3. Per germline, CDR1 MNHNS and CDR2 SASEGT. V lost 6 bases to trimming and J lost 6 bases; unmatched junction nucleotides: 6. Remarks on this clone: Its antigen is currently unknown.

Study-wide findings and caveats: Top patient clones used TRBV06 genes more often: 8/27 versus 2/35 in controls.

The chain is built from TRBV6-1 and TRBJ2-7, with 12 bases aligning to TRBD2. The receptor comes from a human donor in good health. Sequencing used CD4+ T cells from blood buffy coats. CDR3 in amino acids: CASRGTSGFLEQYF. Here the CDR3 DNA reads TGTGCCAGCAGGGGGACTAGCGGGTTCCTCGAGCAGTACTTC.